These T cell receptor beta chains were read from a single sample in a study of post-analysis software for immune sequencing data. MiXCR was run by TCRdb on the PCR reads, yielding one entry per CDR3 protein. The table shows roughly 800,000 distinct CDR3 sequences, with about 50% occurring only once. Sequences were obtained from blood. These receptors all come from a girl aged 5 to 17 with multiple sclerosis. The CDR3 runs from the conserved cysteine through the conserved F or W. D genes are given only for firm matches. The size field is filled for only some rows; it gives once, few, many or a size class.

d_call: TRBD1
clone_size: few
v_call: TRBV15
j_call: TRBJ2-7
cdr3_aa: CATSPRAGQGSEQYF
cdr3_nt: TGTGCCACCAGCCCCCGCGCTGGACAGGGTAGCGAGCAGTACTTC

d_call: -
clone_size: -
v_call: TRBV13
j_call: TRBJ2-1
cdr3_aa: CASSLSRAPSYNEQFF
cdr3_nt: TGTGCCAGCAGCTTAAGCAGGGCCCCCTCCTACAATGAGCAGTTCTTC

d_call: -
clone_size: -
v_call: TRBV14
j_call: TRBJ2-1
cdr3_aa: CASSPGIRAVYNEQFF
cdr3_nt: TGTGCCAGCAGCCCTGGGATTCGGGCTGTCTACAATGAGCAGTTCTTC

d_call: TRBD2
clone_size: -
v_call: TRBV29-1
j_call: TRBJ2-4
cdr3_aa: CSVALAGAGNIQYF
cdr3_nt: TGCAGCGTCGCACTAGCGGGCGCGGGAAACATTCAGTACTTC

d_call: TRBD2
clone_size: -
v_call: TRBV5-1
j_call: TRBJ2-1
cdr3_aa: CASSLDSGGVGEQFF
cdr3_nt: TGCGCCAGCAGCTTGGATTCGGGAGGCGTCGGTGAGCAGTTCTTC

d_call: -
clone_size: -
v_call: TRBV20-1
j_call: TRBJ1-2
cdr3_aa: CSGLGIYGYTF
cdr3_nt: TGCAGTGGGCTAGGTATCTATGGCTACACCTTC

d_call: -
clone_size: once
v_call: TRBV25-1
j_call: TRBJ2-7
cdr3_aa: CASSVVGSYEQYF
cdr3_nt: TGTGCCAGCAGTGTAGTTGGCTCCTACGAGCAGTACTTC

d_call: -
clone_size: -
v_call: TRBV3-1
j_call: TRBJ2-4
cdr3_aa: CASSQVRLAKNIQYF
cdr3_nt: TGTGCCAGCAGCCAAGTGCGTTTAGCCAAAAACATTCAGTACTTC

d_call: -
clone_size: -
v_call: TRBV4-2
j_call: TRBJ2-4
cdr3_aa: CASSQVDPAPNIQYF
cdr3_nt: TGTGCCAGCAGCCAAGTAGACCCAGCCCCAAACATTCAGTACTTC

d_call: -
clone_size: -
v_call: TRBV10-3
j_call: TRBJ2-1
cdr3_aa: CAISEKGTHSENEQFF
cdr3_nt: TGTGCCATCAGTGAAAAGGGGACCCACTCTGAGAATGAGCAGTTCTTC

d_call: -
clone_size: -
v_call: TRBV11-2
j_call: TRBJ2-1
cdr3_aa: CASSATRLSGLNNEQFF
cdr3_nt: TGTGCCAGCAGCGCTACACGACTCAGCGGACTCAACAATGAGCAGTTCTTC

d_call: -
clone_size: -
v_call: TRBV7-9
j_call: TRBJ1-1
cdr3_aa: CASRPNPKAGLNTEAFF
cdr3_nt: TGTGCCAGCAGACCCAACCCCAAGGCGGGGCTGAACACTGAAGCTTTCTTT

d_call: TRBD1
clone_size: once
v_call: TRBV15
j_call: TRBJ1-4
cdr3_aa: CATSSLVPGLTGVVNEKLFF
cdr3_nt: TGTGCCACCAGCAGCTTGGTCCCGGGCTTAACAGGGGTCGTGAATGAAAAACTGTTTTTT

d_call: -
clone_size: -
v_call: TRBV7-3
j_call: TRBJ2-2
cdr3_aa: CASSPSAVTGELFF
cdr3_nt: TGTGCCAGCAGCCCATCAGCGGTTACCGGGGAGCTGTTTTTT

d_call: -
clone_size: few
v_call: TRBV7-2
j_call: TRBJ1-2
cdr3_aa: CASSPRPGGDGYTF
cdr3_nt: TGTGCCAGCAGTCCCCGGCCCGGGGGAGATGGCTACACCTTC

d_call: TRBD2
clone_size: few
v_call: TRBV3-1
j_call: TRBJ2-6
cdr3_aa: CASSQEATGGGANVLTF
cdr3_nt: TGTGCCAGCAGCCAAGAAGCGACGGGAGGTGGGGCCAACGTCCTGACTTTC

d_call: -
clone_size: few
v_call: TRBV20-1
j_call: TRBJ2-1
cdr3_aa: CSARTLYNEQFF
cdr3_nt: TGCAGTGCTAGGACCCTTTACAATGAGCAGTTCTTC

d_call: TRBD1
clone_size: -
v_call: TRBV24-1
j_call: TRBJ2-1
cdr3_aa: CATSDDRVGNEQFF
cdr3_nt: TGTGCCACCAGTGACGACAGGGTTGGCAATGAGCAGTTCTTC

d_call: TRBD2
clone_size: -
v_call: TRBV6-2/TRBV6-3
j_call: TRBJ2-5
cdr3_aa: CASSPGGLGQTQYF
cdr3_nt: TGTGCCAGCTCTCCCGGGGGACTAGGACAGACCCAGTACTTC

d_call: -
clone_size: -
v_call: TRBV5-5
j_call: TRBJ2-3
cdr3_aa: CASSLNQGSSTDTQYF
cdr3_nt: TGTGCCAGCAGCTTGAATCAGGGCAGTAGCACAGATACGCAGTATTTT

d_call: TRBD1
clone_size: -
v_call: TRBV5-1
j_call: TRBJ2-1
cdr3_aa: CASSSVAGGYEQFF
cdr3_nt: TGCGCCAGCAGCTCGGTGGCAGGGGGCTATGAGCAGTTCTTC

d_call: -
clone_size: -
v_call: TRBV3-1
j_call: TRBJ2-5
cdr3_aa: CASSQRTVGNQETQYF
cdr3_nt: TGTGCCAGCAGCCAAAGGACAGTAGGCAACCAAGAGACCCAGTACTTC

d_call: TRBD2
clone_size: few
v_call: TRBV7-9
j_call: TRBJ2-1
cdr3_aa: CASSLARTSGDNEQFF
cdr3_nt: TGTGCCAGCAGCTTAGCTAGGACTAGCGGGGACAATGAGCAGTTCTTC

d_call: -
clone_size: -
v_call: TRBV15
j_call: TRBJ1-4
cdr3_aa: CATSRERTVRGEKLFF
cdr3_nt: TGTGCCACCAGCAGAGAGCGGACGGTGCGGGGCGAAAAACTGTTTTTT

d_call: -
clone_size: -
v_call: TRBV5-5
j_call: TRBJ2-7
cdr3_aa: CASSPVRPSSYEQYF
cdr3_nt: TGTGCCAGCAGCCCGGTTAGGCCGAGCTCCTACGAGCAGTACTTC

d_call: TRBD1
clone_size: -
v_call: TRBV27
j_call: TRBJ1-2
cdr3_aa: CASSTRTGDGYTF
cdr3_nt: TGTGCCAGCAGTACCAGGACAGGGGATGGCTACACCTTC

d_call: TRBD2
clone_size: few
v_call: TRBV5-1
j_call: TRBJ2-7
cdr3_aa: CASSTAWTSGSDEQYF
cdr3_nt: TGCGCCAGCAGCACTGCTTGGACTAGCGGGAGTGACGAGCAGTACTTC

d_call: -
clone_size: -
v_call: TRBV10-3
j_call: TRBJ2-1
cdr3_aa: CAISGAGGNEQFF
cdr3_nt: TGTGCCATCAGTGGGGCTGGGGGGAATGAGCAGTTCTTC

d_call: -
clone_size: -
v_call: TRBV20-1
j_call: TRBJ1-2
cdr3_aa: CSAPARGADYGYTF
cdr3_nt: TGCAGTGCTCCCGCCAGGGGCGCAGACTATGGCTACACCTTC

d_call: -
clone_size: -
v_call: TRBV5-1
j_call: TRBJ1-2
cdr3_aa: CASSNDRRGYTF
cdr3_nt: TGCGCCAGCAGCAATGACAGGCGGGGCTACACCTTC

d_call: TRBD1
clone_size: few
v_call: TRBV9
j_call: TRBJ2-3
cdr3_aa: CASSVDRGGTDTQYF
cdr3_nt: TGTGCCAGCAGCGTAGACAGGGGCGGCACAGATACGCAGTATTTT

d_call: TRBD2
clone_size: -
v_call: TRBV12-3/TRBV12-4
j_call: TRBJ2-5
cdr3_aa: CASSLSSGGLGETQYF
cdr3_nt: TGTGCCAGCAGTTTATCTAGCGGGGGCCTAGGGGAGACCCAGTACTTC

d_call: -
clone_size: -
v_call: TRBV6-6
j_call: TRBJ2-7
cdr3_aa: CASSYLIYEQYF
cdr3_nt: TGTGCCAGCAGTTACTTAATCTACGAGCAGTACTTC

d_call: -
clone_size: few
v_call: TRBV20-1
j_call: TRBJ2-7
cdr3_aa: CSARDSRSYEQYF
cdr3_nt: TGCAGTGCTAGAGACAGCCGTTCCTACGAGCAGTACTTC

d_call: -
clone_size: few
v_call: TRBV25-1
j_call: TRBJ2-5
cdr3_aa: CASSDQGGETQYF
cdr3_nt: TGTGCCAGCAGTGATCAGGGTGGAGAGACCCAGTACTTC

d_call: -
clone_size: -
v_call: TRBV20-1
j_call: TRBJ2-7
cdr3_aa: CSARDRGRGDEQYF
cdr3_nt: TGCAGTGCTAGAGATCGGGGCCGCGGGGACGAGCAGTACTTC

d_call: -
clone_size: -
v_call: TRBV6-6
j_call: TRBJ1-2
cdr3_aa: CASSWGGGGYTF
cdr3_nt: TGTGCCAGCAGCTGGGGGGGCGGCGGCTACACCTTC

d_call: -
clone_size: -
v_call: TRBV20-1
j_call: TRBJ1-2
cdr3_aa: CSAPFAAGFGYTF
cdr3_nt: TGCAGTGCCCCCTTCGCGGCAGGCTTTGGCTACACCTTC

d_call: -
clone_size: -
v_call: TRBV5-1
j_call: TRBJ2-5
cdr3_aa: CASSSRDPGETQYF
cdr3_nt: TGCGCCAGCAGCTCCCGGGACCCCGGGGAGACCCAGTACTTC

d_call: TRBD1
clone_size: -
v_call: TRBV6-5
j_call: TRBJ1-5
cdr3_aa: CASADREGSQPQHF
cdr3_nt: TGTGCCAGCGCCGACAGGGAAGGAAGCCAGCCCCAGCATTTT

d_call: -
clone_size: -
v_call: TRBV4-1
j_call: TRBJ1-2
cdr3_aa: CASSQARGAGYTF
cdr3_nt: TGCGCCAGCAGCCAAGCCAGGGGCGCTGGCTACACCTTC

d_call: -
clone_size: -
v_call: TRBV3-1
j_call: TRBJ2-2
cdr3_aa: CASSRVRNTGELFF
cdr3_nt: TGTGCCAGCAGCCGCGTCAGGAACACCGGGGAGCTGTTTTTT

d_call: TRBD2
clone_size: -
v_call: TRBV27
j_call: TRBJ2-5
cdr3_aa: CASSSSARGGLETQYF
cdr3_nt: TGTGCCAGCAGTTCCTCGGCGCGGGGGGGCCTAGAGACCCAGTACTTC

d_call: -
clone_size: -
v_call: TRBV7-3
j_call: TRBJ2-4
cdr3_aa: CASSLTVRGEDIQYF
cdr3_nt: TGTGCCAGCAGCTTAACGGTCAGGGGTGAGGACATTCAGTACTTC

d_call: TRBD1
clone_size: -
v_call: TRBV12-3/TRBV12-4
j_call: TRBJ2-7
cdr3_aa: CASRMGQGRLYEQYF
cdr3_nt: TGTGCCAGCAGAATGGGACAGGGGCGACTCTACGAGCAGTACTTC